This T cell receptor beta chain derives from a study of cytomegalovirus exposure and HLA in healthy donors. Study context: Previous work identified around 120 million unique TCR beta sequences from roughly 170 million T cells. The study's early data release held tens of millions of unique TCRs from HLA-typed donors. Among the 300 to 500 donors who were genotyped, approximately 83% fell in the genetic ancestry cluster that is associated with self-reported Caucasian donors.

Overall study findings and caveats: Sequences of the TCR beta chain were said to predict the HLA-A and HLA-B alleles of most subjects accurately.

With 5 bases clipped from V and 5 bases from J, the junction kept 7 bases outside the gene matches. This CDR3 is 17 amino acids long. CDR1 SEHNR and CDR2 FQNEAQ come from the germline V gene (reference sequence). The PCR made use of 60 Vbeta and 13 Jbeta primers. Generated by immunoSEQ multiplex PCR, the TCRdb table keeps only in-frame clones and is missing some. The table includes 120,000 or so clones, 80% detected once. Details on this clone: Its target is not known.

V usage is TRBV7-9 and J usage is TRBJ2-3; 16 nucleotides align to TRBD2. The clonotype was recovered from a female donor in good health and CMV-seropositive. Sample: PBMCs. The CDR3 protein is CASSAGLAGGALDTQYF. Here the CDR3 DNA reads TGTGCCAGCAGCGCGGGACTAGCGGGGGGGGCCCTAGATACGCAGTATTTT.